The entry below gives a single TCR beta chain sequence along with its context. The source of the sample is a study of blood T cell repertoires in COVID-19. At the level of the study: From T cells, B-cell-depleted T cells, or PBMCs came the material, which was cDNA or gDNA.

As handled by the study authors: By means of reference gene primer amplification, nucleated cell counts were estimated. Sequencing was performed with immunoSEQ multiplex PCR; in TCRdb, only in-frame clones are kept and a portion is missing. Clone size and V and J calls were adopted from that table, with D and trimming inferred from the DNA. Counted here are tens of thousands of clones, approximately 85% occurring once; the ten biggest clones make up roughly 12%. Germline loops: CDR1 SGHTA, CDR2 FQGTGA. This CDR3 has 12 amino acids. The V and J ends lost 5 bases and 8 bases respectively, with 11 bases between them.

The receptor's source is a human donor in a cohort sampled during active COVID-19. This chain connects TRBV7-3 to TRBJ2-3, with TRBD2 as a possible D gene (6 bases). Source material: peripheral blood. The CDR3 reads CASSLTEGTQYF. DNA of the CDR3: TGTGCCAGCAGCCTTACGGAGGGTACGCAGTATTTT.